This T cell receptor (beta chain) was obtained from a study of a mutant IDH1 vaccine in newly diagnosed glioma. Study-level background: Antecedent treatment encompassed radiotherapy, temozolomide, or their combination; the majority received both. Study observations and caveats: Among top peripheral T cell clonotypes, changes seemed unrelated to pseudoprogression.

Sample time point: baseline, week 1 (first vaccination visit). Treatment noted: pre-vaccination baseline after standard-of-care therapy. CDR1 and CDR2 from the germline V gene are SEHNR and FQNEAQ (reference sequence). Trimming shortened V by 1 base and J by 7 bases, and 8 bases separated the two germline ends. The CDR3 totals 13 residues. Libraries were prepared by immunoSEQ multiplex PCR; TCRdb keeps only in-frame clonotypes and omits some of them. The data contain 30,000 to 40,000 clones, 92% of them singletons. Regarding this clone: No antigen is known for it.

The chain recombines TRBV7-9 with TRBJ1-5; D call uncertain. Here the sequenced sample was PBMCs, taken from a glioma patient treated with radiotherapy, temozolomide or both. The receptor was isolated from a man aged 18 to 35 with glioma. The CDR3 loop is CASSLGVGQPQHF. The CDR3 coding sequence is TGTGCCAGCAGCTTAGGGGTAGGCCAGCCCCAGCATTTT.